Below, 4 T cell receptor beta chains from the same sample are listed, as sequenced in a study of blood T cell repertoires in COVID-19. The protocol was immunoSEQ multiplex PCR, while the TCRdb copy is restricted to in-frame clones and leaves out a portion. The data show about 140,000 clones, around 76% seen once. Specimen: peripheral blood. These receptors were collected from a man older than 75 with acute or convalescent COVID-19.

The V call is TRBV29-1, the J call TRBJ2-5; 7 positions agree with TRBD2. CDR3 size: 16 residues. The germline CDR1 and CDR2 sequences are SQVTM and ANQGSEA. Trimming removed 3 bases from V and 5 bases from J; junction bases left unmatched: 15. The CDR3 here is CSVEVSGWALVETQYF. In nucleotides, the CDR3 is TGCAGCGTTGAGGTTAGCGGGTGGGCGCTTGTCGAGACCCAGTACTTC.

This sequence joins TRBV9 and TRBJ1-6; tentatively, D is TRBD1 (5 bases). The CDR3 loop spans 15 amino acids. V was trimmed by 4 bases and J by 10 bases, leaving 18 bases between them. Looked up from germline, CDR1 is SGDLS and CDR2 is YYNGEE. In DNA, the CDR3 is TGTGCCAGCAGCCGGGCCGGGACTAAGGGATCACCCCTCCACTTT. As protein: CASSRAGTKGSPLHF.

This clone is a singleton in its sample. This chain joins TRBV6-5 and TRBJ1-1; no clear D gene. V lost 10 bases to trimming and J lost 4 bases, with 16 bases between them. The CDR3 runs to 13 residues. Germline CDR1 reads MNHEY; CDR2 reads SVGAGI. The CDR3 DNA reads TGTGCCACCTCCGAGGGTGGCGGCACTGAAGCTTTCTTT. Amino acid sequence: CATSEGGGTEAFF.

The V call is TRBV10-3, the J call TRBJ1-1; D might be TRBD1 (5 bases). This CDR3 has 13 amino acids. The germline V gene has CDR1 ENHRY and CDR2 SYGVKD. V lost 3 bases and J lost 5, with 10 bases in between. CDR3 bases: TGTGCCATCAGTGACGGGGAGGGGACTGAAGCTTTCTTT. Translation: CAISDGEGTEAFF.